The entry below describes one T cell receptor (beta chain). This record comes from a study of shared clonotypes between healthy human individuals. TCRdb keeps only in-frame clones here, not all; method: immunoSEQ multiplex PCR. This sample carries 2 million to 3 million clones, approximately 94% of them seen once, and the ten largest clones take roughly 0.14%. The V gene end was trimmed by 2 bases and the J gene end by 3 bases; junction bases not matched to a gene: 5. The V gene's germline CDR1 is KGHSH and CDR2 LQKENI. The CDR3 sequence is 16 residues long. This sequence was found in a man younger than 35 in good health. The source material was naive CD4+ T cells sorted from blood. Regarding subset: CD45RA+ positively selected. The rearrangement joins TRBV18 to TRBJ2-7; TRBD2 matches 12 bases. Here the CDR3 reads CASSPGPGLAGYEQYF. The CDR3 coding sequence is TGTGCCAGCTCACCAGGTCCGGGACTAGCGGGCTACGAGCAGTACTTC.